The 31 T cell receptor beta chains presented below share a single source sample, sequenced in a study of cytomegalovirus exposure and HLA in healthy donors. PCR amplification relied on 60 Vbeta primers (plus 13 Jbeta primers). Clones were sequenced by immunoSEQ multiplex PCR, and TCRdb holds only the in-frame ones, with some missing. This table has about 140,000 clones, just under 80% appearing once. Sequenced material: PBMCs. These receptors all come from a man aged 25-40 years in good health and CMV-seronegative.

This chain uses TRBV7-6 with TRBJ2-2; 8 nucleotides align to TRBD1. CDR1 is SGHVS, CDR2 FNYEAQ, per germline. Trimming removed 5 bases from V and 7 bases from J; junction bases left unmatched: 9. This CDR3 has 15 residues. CDR3 sequence reads: CASSPGQAHRGELFF. The DNA of the CDR3 is TGTGCCAGCAGCCCGGGACAGGCCCACCGCGGGGAGCTGTTTTTT.

The chain recombines TRBV27 with TRBJ1-4, with D hard to call. V lost 6 bases to trimming and J lost 8 bases, with 10 bases between them. Germline V CDR1 and CDR2: MNHEY, SMNVEV (reference sequence). The CDR3 runs to 12 residues. CDR3 residues: CASRGLFEKLFF. CDR3 coding DNA: TGTGCCAGCAGGGGCCTATTCGAAAAACTGTTTTTT.

The chain links TRBV28 to TRBJ2-1, with 8 bases lining up with TRBD2. Germline-derived CDR1 and CDR2 are MDHEN and SYDVKM. The CDR3 consists of 15 residues. With 7 bases clipped from V and 7 bases from J, the junction kept 12 bases outside the gene matches. The CDR3 spells CASTSGGADYNEQFF. The CDR3 DNA is TGTGCCAGCACCTCGGGAGGGGCGGACTATAATGAGCAGTTCTTC.

The CDR3 sequence: CASSLGVNEKLFF. The CDR3 nucleotides read TGTGCCAGCAGCTTGGGAGTTAATGAAAAACTGTTTTTT. The chain combines TRBV7-9 with TRBJ1-4; D is unresolved. Germline V CDR1 and CDR2: SEHNR, FQNEAQ (reference sequence). There are 13 residues in the CDR3. The V and J ends lost 3 bases and 4 bases respectively, with 6 bases between them.

CDR3: CASSQDHGHSNYGYTF. For the CDR3, the DNA is TGCGCCAGCAGCCAAGATCACGGACATTCGAACTATGGCTACACCTTC. The V call is TRBV4-1, the J call TRBJ1-2; a possible D gene is TRBD1 (5 bases). The V end lost 0 bases, the J end lost 2 bases, and 13 bases lay between the germline ends. Per germline, CDR1 MGHRA and CDR2 YSYEKL. This CDR3 comprises 16 residues.

This sequence joins TRBV7-8 and TRBJ1-2; TRBD1 agrees at 8 bases. Germline V gives CDR1 SGHVS, CDR2 FQNEAQ. V gave up 7 bases and J gave up 6 bases; unmatched junction bases: 10. The length of the CDR3 is 14 residues. CDR3 nucleotides: TGTGCCAGCACCCTGGACAGGGAACGTAATGGCTACACCTTC. Amino acids: CASTLDRERNGYTF.

V gene TRBV6-5 combines with J gene TRBJ1-2, with TRBD1 matching 7 bases. J was trimmed by 4 bases and V by 4 bases; bases with no gene match: 3. CDR1 is MNHEY, CDR2 SVGAGI, per germline. The CDR3 runs to 13 residues. In DNA form, the CDR3 reads TGTGCCAGCAGTTGGGACAGAATCTATGGCTACACCTTC. Protein sequence: CASSWDRIYGYTF.

The chain recombines TRBV29-1 with TRBJ2-5, with TRBD2 identical over 12 bases. The CDR3 runs to 13 residues. Germline lookup yields CDR1 SQVTM and CDR2 ANQGSEA. The V gene end was trimmed by 6 bases and the J gene end by 4 bases; junction bases not matched to a gene: 3. CDR3 residues: CSVEGLAGETQYF. DNA for the CDR3: TGCAGCGTCGAGGGACTAGCGGGAGAGACCCAGTACTTC.

V gene TRBV6-1 combines with J gene TRBJ1-4; possibly TRBD1 for D (5 bases). Trimming took 1 base from V and 4 from J, leaving 7 bases between them. Germline V lookup: CDR1 MNHNS, CDR2 SASEGT. CDR3 length: 14 residues. CDR3: CASSEDRLNEKLFF. The CDR3 DNA is TGTGCCAGCAGTGAAGACAGGCTTAATGAAAAACTGTTTTTT.

This rearrangement joins TRBV5-6 to TRBJ2-1; D perhaps matches TRBD2 (5 bases). Per germline, CDR1 SGHDT and CDR2 YYEEEE. The CDR3 is 14 amino acids. Trimming left V 2 bases short and J 3 bases short, with 9 bases between. The CDR3: CASSLISGYNEQFF. Written as DNA, the CDR3 is TGTGCCAGCAGCTTAATCAGCGGCTACAATGAGCAGTTCTTC.

This chain connects TRBV19 to TRBJ1-5; the match to TRBD1 covers 9 bases. Germline CDR1 and CDR2: LNHDA and SQIVND (reference sequence). CDR3 length equals 16 residues. V dropped 4 bases and J dropped 4; count of bases not matched to a gene: 8. CDR3 loop: CASSKGGQGYNQPQHF. CDR3 nucleotide sequence: TGTGCCAGTAGTAAGGGGGGACAGGGTTATAATCAGCCCCAGCATTTT.

The chain uses TRBV5-1 and TRBJ2-2, with a possible D match to TRBD2 (7 bases). Trimming removed 2 bases from V and 6 bases from J, with 23 bases in between. CDR3 length: 18 amino acids. Germline-derived CDR1 and CDR2 are SGHRS and YFSETQ. The CDR3 sequence is CASSLELLAPPGAGELFF. The CDR3, as DNA: TGCGCCAGCAGCTTAGAACTACTAGCGCCCCCAGGGGCCGGGGAGCTGTTTTTT. Using reference TRBV5-1 and TRBJ2-2 for the parts outside the CDR3, the full variable domain is KAGVTQTPRYLIKTRGQQVTLSCSPISGHRSVSWYQQTPGQGLQFLFEYFSETQRNKGNFPGRFSGRQFSNSRSEMNVSTLELGDSALYLCASSLELLAPPGAGELFFGEGSRLTVL.

The gene calls are TRBV11-2 and TRBJ2-5, with 9 positions matching TRBD1. With V trimmed by 5 bases and J by 5 bases, 6 bases remained unmatched. This CDR3 region has 14 residues. The germline V gene has CDR1 SGHAT and CDR2 FQNNGV. CDR3 loop: CASSIGQGFETQYF. For the CDR3, the DNA is TGTGCCAGCAGCATCGGACAGGGGTTCGAGACCCAGTACTTC.

The rearrangement joins TRBV27 to TRBJ2-1, with a weak D call TRBD2 (6 bases). Looked up from germline, CDR1 is MNHEY and CDR2 is SMNVEV (reference sequence). The CDR3 is made up of 15 amino acids. V was clipped by 8 bases and J by 0 bases, with 14 bases between them. This chain's CDR3 is CASAWDWSSYNEQFF. DNA of the CDR3: TGTGCCAGCGCCTGGGACTGGTCCTCCTACAATGAGCAGTTCTTC.

To note about this clone: Its ends do not fully match the called genes, so a read error is possible. The chain has TRBV4-1 and TRBJ1-1; a possible D gene is TRBD1 (5 bases). Per the germline V gene, CDR1 is MGHRA and CDR2 is YSYEKL. The CDR3 has 15 amino acids. The CDR3 region is CASSQVLGLNPEAFF. CDR3 nucleotides: TGCGCCAGCAGCCAAGTTTTGGGGCTGAACCCTGAAGCTTTCTTT.

This clone turned up a few times. V and J are TRBV29-1 and TRBJ2-7, with 11 bases matching TRBD1. Germline CDR1 is SQVTM and CDR2 is ANQGSEA. CDR3 length: 13 residues. Germline trimming cut 7 bases from V and 3 bases from J; bases unmatched to any gene: 5. CDR3 region: CSARTGGRYEQYF. CDR3 DNA sequence: TGCAGCGCGAGGACAGGGGGCCGCTACGAGCAGTACTTC.

This sequence joins TRBV7-2 and TRBJ2-3, with 9 bases that match TRBD2. The J segment lost 4 bases and the V segment lost 1 base, leaving 3 bases of the junction unmatched. Germline CDR1 is SGHTA and CDR2 is FQGNSA. This CDR3 has 15 amino acids. The CDR3 is CASSLGLAGSDTQYF. CDR3 bases: TGTGCCAGCAGCTTAGGCCTAGCGGGGTCAGATACGCAGTATTTT.

The V and J genes are TRBV18 and TRBJ2-1; D perhaps matches TRBD2 (5 bases). The CDR3 consists of 16 residues. Trimming left V 3 bases short and J 0 bases short, with 12 bases between. Germline CDR1 reads KGHSH; CDR2 reads LQKENI. CDR3 residues: CASSPQEASSYNEQFF. The CDR3 nucleotides read TGTGCCAGCTCACCCCAGGAGGCGAGCTCCTACAATGAGCAGTTCTTC.

The V and J genes are TRBV6-5 and TRBJ2-5; 8 bases are a match to TRBD2. The germline V gene encodes CDR1 MNHEY and CDR2 SVGAGI. V shed 5 bases, J shed 10 bases, and the junction held 12 bases outside the gene matches. CDR3 size: 14 residues. The CDR3 protein is CASSGSGGPRDQYF. The CDR3 region has the DNA TGTGCCAGCAGTGGGAGCGGGGGACCCAGGGACCAGTACTTC.

The gene calls are TRBV29-1 and TRBJ1-2; D possibly corresponds to TRBD1 (5 bases). Germline assignment: CDR1 SQVTM and CDR2 ANQGSEA. The CDR3 is made up of 12 amino acids. V lost 3 bases to trimming and J lost 8 bases, with 13 bases between them. CDR3 region: CSVDKGVGGYTF. CDR3 DNA sequence: TGCAGCGTTGACAAAGGGGTGGGCGGCTACACCTTC.

The chain employs TRBV25-1 and TRBJ2-7, with 10 bases aligning to TRBD2. The J segment lost 5 bases and the V segment lost 5 bases, leaving 3 bases of the junction unmatched. The CDR3 is made up of 13 amino acids. CDR1 and CDR2 (germline): MGHDK, SYGVNS. Here the CDR3 DNA reads TGTGCCAGCAGTCTAGCGGGAGAGCACGAGCAGTACTTC. Its protein product is CASSLAGEHEQYF.

The sample holds one count of this clone. The rearrangement uses TRBV9 and TRBJ2-2; TRBD2 agrees at 11 bases. The junction had 9 bases not matched to a gene; V was cut back by 4 bases and J by 7 bases. The CDR3 contains 16 residues. Per the germline V gene, CDR1 is SGDLS and CDR2 is YYNGEE. CDR3 residues: CASSFSGRASGGELFF. CDR3 in DNA: TGTGCCAGCAGCTTTAGCGGGAGGGCCTCGGGCGGGGAGCTGTTTTTT.

V gene TRBV4-1 combines with J gene TRBJ2-3, with D perhaps TRBD1 (6 bases). The germline V gene has CDR1 MGHRA and CDR2 YSYEKL. CDR3 size: 15 residues. V dropped 5 bases and J dropped 3 bases, with 15 bases sitting between them. CDR3 DNA sequence: TGCGCCAGCAGCTACGAAAGGGGGACAACAGATACGCAGTATTTT. It codes for CASSYERGTTDTQYF.

The chain combines TRBV5-1 with TRBJ1-1; TRBD1 agrees at 7 bases. V trimming: 0 bases; J trimming: 0 bases; junction bases outside the gene matches: 2. Germline V gene data show CDR1 as SGHRS and CDR2 as YFSETQ. The CDR3 contains 15 residues. CDR3 DNA: TGCGCCAGCAGCTTGGGGGACAGTCTGAACACTGAAGCTTTCTTT. It translates to CASSLGDSLNTEAFF. Complete variable domain (other parts from reference TRBV5-1 and TRBJ1-1): KAGVTQTPRYLIKTRGQQVTLSCSPISGHRSVSWYQQTPGQGLQFLFEYFSETQRNKGNFPGRFSGRQFSNSRSEMNVSTLELGDSALYLCASSLGDSLNTEAFFGQGTRLTVV.

The chain carries TRBV27 and TRBJ1-5, with TRBD1 matching over 7 bases. This CDR3 has 19 amino acids. Germline-derived CDR1 and CDR2 are MNHEY and SMNVEV (reference sequence). Trimming cost V 1 base and J 7 bases; bases outside gene matches: 19. The CDR3: CASSLYAPNLGGARQPQHF. As DNA, the CDR3 is TGTGCCAGCAGTTTATACGCCCCGAATTTAGGGGGCGCTAGGCAGCCCCAGCATTTT.

This rearrangement joins TRBV6-5 to TRBJ1-1; D may be TRBD1 (6 bases). Germline V lookup: CDR1 MNHEY, CDR2 SVGAGI. The CDR3 is 13 residues long. V lost 8 bases and J lost 1, with 11 bases in between. CDR3 coding DNA: TGTGCCAGCCGACTACAGGGGAACACTGAAGCTTTCTTT. This translates into CASRLQGNTEAFF.

In this sample, this clone turned up a few times. V gene TRBV6-7 combines with J gene TRBJ1-5, with 9 positions matching TRBD1. TRBV6-7 is known as an ORF, though its function is uncertain. J lost 4 bases, V lost 7 bases, and 8 bases had no gene match. The CDR3 contains 15 residues. The DNA for the CDR3 is TGTGCCAGCATCTTACCAGACAGGGGGAATCAGCCCCAGCATTTT. This codes for CASILPDRGNQPQHF.

V usage is TRBV2 and J usage is TRBJ1-4, with unresolved D. Germline lookup yields CDR1 SNHLY and CDR2 FYNNEI. This CDR3 is built from 15 residues. Deletions cut 2 bases from V and 0 bases from J, with 7 bases between. Written as DNA, the CDR3 is TGTGCCAGCAGTGAAACACGGGCAACTAATGAAAAACTGTTTTTT. Encoded protein: CASSETRATNEKLFF. The full variable domain, rest sourced from reference TRBV2 and TRBJ1-4, is EPEVTQTPSHQVTQMGQEVILRCVPISNHLYFYWYRQILGQKVEFLVSFYNNEISEKSEIFDDQFSVERPDGSNFTLKIRSTKLEDSAMYFCASSETRATNEKLFFGSGTQLSVL.

This rearrangement joins TRBV7-9 to TRBJ1-4; D is ambiguous. The CDR3 has 15 residues. V lost 3 bases and J 5 bases, leaving 13 bases between the germline ends. Germline assignment: CDR1 SEHNR and CDR2 FQNEAQ (reference sequence). DNA for the CDR3: TGTGCCAGCAGCTTTACCCCCAGCGGCAATGAAAAACTGTTTTTT. It is translated as CASSFTPSGNEKLFF. The full variable domain, its missing parts supplied by reference TRBV7-9 and TRBJ1-4, is DTGVSQNPRHKITKRGQNVTFRCDPISEHNRLYWYRQTLGQGPEFLTYFQNEAQLEKSRLLSDRFSAERPKGSFSTLEIQRTEQGDSAMYLCASSFTPSGNEKLFFGSGTQLSVL.

The chain employs TRBV10-3 and TRBJ2-1; 7 nucleotides agree with TRBD2. This CDR3 comprises 15 residues. The V segment lost 5 bases and the J segment 4 bases; nucleotides outside the gene matches: 8. The germline V gene has CDR1 ENHRY and CDR2 SYGVKD. The CDR3 loop reads CAISPPGSGYNEQFF. The CDR3 DNA is TGTGCCATCAGTCCCCCCGGTAGCGGGTACAATGAGCAGTTCTTC.

This clone came up once. The chain is built from TRBV29-1 and TRBJ1-2; 7 bases map to TRBD1. Trimming at V came to 6 bases and at J to 4 bases, leaving 5 bases not matched to a gene. The CDR3 runs 12 residues. The germline V gene encodes CDR1 SQVTM and CDR2 ANQGSEA. The CDR3 reads CSVAGTVYGYTF. DNA for the CDR3: TGCAGCGTAGCTGGGACAGTCTATGGCTACACCTTC.